This record looks at one T cell receptor (beta chain) sequence and its context. Its antigen is unknown. A read error may explain this, as a much larger clone is one base away. The data belong to a study of T cell repertoires in cytomegalovirus infection. At the level of the study: The authors relied on CMV epitopes, both recently identified HLA-C-restricted and well-studied HLA-B-restricted. Both a matching HLA type and CMV infection were indicated by public TCR beta signatures. Study-level results: Across the ex vivo response, the dominant clonotypes were HLA-C-restricted CMV-specific TCR beta clonotypes.

MiXCR was run by TCRdb on the reads, yielding one entry per CDR3 protein. The sample lists some 920,000 distinct CDR3 sequences, 31% occurring once. This specimen was cultured CD8+ T cells from PBMCs, taken from culture after CMV antigen stimulation. This sequence was found in a human donor in good health (CMV status not recorded). Some clones in this sample may be carry-over from other donors' samples.

CDR3 in amino acids: CASSFWTTGPPTNQHQHF. The CDR3 bases are TGTGCCAGCAGTTTCTGGACAACCGGACCTCCCACGAATCAGCACCAGCATTTT. The chain is built from TRBV12-3 or TRBV12-4 and TRBJ1-5; D is perhaps TRBD1 (5 bases). This CDR3 has 18 amino acids.